Following are 2 T cell receptor beta chains from one sample sequenced in a study of cytomegalovirus exposure and HLA in healthy donors. Profiling relied on immunoSEQ multiplex PCR, and the TCRdb table lists in-frame clones only, not all of them. This sample has over 110,000 clones, with around 90% found just once. The material sequenced was PBMCs. The receptors were sampled from a young man in good health and CMV-seropositive.

The rearrangement uses TRBV2 and TRBJ2-1, with D maybe TRBD2 (5 bases). Germline V gene sequence: CDR1 SNHLY, CDR2 FYNNEI. The V end was cut by 5 bases, the J end by 9 bases, with 17 bases between. The CDR3 loop spans 14 amino acids. CDR3 coding DNA: TGTGCCAGCAGTATCGAGGCGACCCGGGGTGAGCAGTTCTTC. Translating it yields CASSIEATRGEQFF.

V and J are TRBV25-1 and TRBJ1-3, with D possibly being TRBD1 (5 bases). V lost 4 bases to trimming and J lost 0 bases, with 10 bases between them. This CDR3 comprises 15 residues. In germline, CDR1 is MGHDK, CDR2 SYGVNS. CDR3 in DNA: TGTGCCAGCAGTGGATCAGGGAACTCTGGAAACACCATATATTTT. Translation gives CASSGSGNSGNTIYF. The entire variable domain, with the rest obtained from reference TRBV25-1 and TRBJ1-3, is as follows: EADIYQTPRYLVIGTGKKITLECSQTMGHDKMYWYQQDPGMELHLIHYSYGVNSTEKGDLSSESTVSRIRTEHFPLTLESARPSHTSQYLCASSGSGNSGNTIYFGEGSWLTVV.